This TCR beta chain was sequenced in a study of CD8 T cells in ankylosing spondylitis. CDR3 length equals 16 residues. CDR1 is SGDLS and CDR2 is YYNGEE in the germline V gene. The V end lost 1 base, the J end lost 2 bases, and 13 bases lay between the germline ends. This clonotype was recorded a few times. It was by quantitative 5'-RACE with molecular barcodes that TCR beta libraries were made. TCRdb passed the 5' RACE reads through MiXCR, listing each CDR3 protein once. The sample consists of tens of thousands of distinct CDR3 sequences, 3% to 4.5% of them appearing once. The chain carries TRBV9 and TRBJ2-1; D is possibly TRBD1 or TRBD2 (5 bases each). This TCR was sampled from a female donor with ankylosing spondylitis or in good health (not recorded which). The sample was blood, either unsorted or a sorted T cell fraction (not recorded which). The CDR3 DNA reads TGTGCCAGCAGCGTAAGTAAGAGGGGTACCTACAATGAGCAGTTCTTC. It yields the protein CASSVSKRGTYNEQFF.